This paragraph reports one TCR beta chain. The antigen remains undetermined. This sample stems from a study of T cell responses to AZD1222 COVID-19 vaccine. General study points: Just 5 or 6 AZD1222 recipients tested seropositive at baseline. Spike-specific TCR depth and breadth grew after two AZD1222 doses. The donor cohort was predominantly white British with a female majority, and clonal diversity may have been underestimated.

Sequenced by immunoSEQ multiplex PCR; TCRdb stores in-frame clones only, minus some. The table includes around 140,000 clones, roughly 89% detected once. V was pared by 1 base and J by 4 bases, with 7 bases of the junction left unmatched. The CDR3 is 15 amino acids. Germline loops: CDR1 SGHRS, CDR2 YFSETQ. This TCR was sampled from an adult in good health. The chain couples TRBV5-1 to TRBJ2-7; 8 nucleotides agree with TRBD1. The sequenced sample was peripheral blood, obtained on day 0 of AZD1222 vaccination. The CDR3 DNA sequence: TGCGCCAGCAGCTTGCGGGCAGGGGGCGAGTACGAGCAGTACTTC. Translated: CASSLRAGGEYEQYF.